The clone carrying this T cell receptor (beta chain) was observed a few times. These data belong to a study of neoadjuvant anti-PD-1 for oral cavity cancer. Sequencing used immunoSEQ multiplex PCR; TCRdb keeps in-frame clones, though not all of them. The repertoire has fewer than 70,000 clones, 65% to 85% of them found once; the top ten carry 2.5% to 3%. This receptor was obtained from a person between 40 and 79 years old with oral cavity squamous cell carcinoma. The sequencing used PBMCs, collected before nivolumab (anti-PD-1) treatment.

CDR3 in amino acids: CASSVEGQGRQTFF. CDR3 DNA sequence: TGTGCCAGCAGCGTAGAGGGCCAGGGGAGGCAAACTTTCTTT. This chain joins TRBV9 and TRBJ1-1; possible D gene TRBD1, 6 bases. Between the trimmed V and J ends, which lost 0 bases and 12 bases, there was a span of 18 bases. CDR3 length equals 14 residues. CDR1 is SGDLS and CDR2 is YYNGEE in the germline V gene. Full variable domain (remainder filled in from reference TRBV9 and TRBJ1-1): DSGVTQTPKHLITATGQRVTLRCSPRSGDLSVYWYQQSLDQGLQFLIQYYNGEERAKGNILERFSAQQFPDLHSELNLSSLELGDSALYFCASSVEGQGRQTFFGQGTRLTVV.